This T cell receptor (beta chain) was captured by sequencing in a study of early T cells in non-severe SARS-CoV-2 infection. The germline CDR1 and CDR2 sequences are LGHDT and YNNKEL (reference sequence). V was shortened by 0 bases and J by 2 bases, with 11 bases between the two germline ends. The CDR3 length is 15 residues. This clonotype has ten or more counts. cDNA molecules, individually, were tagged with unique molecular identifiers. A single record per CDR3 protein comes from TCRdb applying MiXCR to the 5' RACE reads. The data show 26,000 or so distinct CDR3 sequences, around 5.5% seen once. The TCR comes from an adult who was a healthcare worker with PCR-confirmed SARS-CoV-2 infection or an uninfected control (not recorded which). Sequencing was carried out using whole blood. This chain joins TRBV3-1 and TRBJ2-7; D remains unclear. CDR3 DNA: TGTGCCAGCAGCCAAGATAGTTACACCACCTACGAGCAGTACTTC. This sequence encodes CASSQDSYTTYEQYF.